This TCR beta chain appears in the sequencing data of a study of T cell changes during pregnancy in multiple sclerosis. TCRdb's copy holds only in-frame clones and misses some; the assay was immunoSEQ multiplex PCR. The sample records some 40,000 clones, about 88% being singletons. Germline lookup yields CDR1 MNHEY and CDR2 SMNVEV (reference sequence). The CDR3 spans 16 residues. V shed 6 bases, J shed 5 bases, and the junction held 12 bases outside the gene matches. The receptor's source is a female donor with multiple sclerosis, enrolled in a pregnancy study. The rearrangement joins TRBV27 to TRBJ2-5; the match to TRBD2 covers 10 bases. The sequences come from CD4+ T cells from peripheral blood mononuclear cells, collected in the first trimester of pregnancy. CDR3 protein: CASRHITAGGQETQYF. The CDR3 DNA reads TGTGCCAGCAGACACATTACAGCGGGGGGGCAGGAGACCCAGTACTTC.